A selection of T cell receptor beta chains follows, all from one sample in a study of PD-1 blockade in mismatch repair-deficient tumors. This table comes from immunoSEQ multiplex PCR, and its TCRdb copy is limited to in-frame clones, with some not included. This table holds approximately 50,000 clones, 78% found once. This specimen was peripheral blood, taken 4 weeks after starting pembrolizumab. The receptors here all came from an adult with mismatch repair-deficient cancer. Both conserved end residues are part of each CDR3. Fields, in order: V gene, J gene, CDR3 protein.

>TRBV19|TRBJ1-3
CASSWGGNTIYF
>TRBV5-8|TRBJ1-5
CASGPTGGSFGQPQHF
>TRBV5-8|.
CASSLGTSGRHSYEQYF
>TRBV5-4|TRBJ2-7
CASSSGTSFYEQYF
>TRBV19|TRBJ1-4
CASSILGTYGEKLFF
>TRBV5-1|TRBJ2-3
CASSLVPGVSTDTQYF
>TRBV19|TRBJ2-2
CASSIDPGLTSENTGELFF
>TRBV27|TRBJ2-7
CASRDISYEQYF
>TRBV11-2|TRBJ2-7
CASSPDPGPYEQYF
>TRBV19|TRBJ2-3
CASTDPNLGTQYF
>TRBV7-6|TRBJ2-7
CASSQDYYEQYF
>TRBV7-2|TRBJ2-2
CASTLRQGNTGELFF
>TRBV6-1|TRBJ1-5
CASSGTGQINQPQHF
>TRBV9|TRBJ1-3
CASSVEMRLTSGNTIYF
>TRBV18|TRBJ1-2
CASSQLGADGYTF
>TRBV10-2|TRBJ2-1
CASRHYSNDEQFF
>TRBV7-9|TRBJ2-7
CASSPTVYEQYF
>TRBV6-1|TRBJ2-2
CASSEALGGGSGELFF
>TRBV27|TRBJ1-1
CASSLGGDFTEAFF
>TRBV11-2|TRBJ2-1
CASSLSSGPQFF
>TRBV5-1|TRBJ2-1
CASSRTSDWALYNEQFF
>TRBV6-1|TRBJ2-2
CASGWGRGFAGELFF